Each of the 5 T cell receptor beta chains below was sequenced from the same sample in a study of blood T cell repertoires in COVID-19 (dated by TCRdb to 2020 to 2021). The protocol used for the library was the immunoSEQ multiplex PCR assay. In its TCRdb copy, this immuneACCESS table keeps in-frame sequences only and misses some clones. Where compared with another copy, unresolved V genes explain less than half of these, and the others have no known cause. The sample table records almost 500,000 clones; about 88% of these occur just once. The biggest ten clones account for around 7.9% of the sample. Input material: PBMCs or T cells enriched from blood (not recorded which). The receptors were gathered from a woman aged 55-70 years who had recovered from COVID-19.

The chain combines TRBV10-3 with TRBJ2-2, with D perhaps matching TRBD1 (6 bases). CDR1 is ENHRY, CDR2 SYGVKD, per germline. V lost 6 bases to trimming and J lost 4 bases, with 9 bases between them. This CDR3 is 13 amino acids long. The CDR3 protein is CAIREQGTGELFF. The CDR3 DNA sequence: TGTGCCATCAGGGAACAGGGCACCGGGGAGCTGTTTTTT.

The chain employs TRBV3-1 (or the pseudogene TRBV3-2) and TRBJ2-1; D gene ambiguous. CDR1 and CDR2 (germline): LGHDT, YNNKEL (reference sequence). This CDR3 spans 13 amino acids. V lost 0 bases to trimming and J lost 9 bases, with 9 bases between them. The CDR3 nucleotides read TGTGCCAGCAGCCAAGACTGGGCAGGTGAGCAGTTCTTC. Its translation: CASSQDWAGEQFF.

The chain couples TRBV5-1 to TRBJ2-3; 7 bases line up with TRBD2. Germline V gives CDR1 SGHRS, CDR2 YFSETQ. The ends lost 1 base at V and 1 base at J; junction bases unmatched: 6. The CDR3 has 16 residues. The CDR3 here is CASSLPGGGGTDTQYF. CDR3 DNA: TGCGCCAGCAGCTTGCCGGGGGGAGGGGGCACAGATACGCAGTATTTT.

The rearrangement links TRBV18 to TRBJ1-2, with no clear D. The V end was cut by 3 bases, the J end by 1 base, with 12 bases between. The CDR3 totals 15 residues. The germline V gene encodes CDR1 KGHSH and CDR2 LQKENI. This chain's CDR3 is CASSPSGRYNYGYTF. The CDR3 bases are TGTGCCAGCTCACCGAGCGGCCGATATAACTATGGCTACACCTTC.

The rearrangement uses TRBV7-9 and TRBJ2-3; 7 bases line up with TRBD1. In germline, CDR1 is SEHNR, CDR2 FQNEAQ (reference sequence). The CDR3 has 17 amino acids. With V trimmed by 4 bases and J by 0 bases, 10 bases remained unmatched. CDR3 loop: CASSSTYRGSSTDTQYF. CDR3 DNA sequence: TGTGCCAGCAGCTCAACCTACAGGGGATCTAGCACAGATACGCAGTATTTT. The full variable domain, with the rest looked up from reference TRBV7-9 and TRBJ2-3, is DTGVSQNPRHKITKRGQNVTFRCDPISEHNRLYWYRQTLGQGPEFLTYFQNEAQLEKSRLLSDRFSAERPKGSFSTLEIQRTEQGDSAMYLCASSSTYRGSSTDTQYFGPGTRLTVL.